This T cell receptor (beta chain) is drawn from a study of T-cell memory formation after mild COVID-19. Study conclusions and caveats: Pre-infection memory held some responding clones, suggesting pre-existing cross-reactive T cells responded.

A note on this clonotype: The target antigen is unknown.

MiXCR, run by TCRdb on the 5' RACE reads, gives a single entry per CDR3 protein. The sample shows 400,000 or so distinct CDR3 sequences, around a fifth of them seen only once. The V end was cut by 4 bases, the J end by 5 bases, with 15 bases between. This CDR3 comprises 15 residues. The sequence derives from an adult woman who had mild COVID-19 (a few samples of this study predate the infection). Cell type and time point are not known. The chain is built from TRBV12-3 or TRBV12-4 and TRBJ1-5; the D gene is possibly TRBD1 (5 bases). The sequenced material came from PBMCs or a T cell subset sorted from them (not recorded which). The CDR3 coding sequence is TGTGCCAGCAGTTCCTCCCGGTGGGGCTATCAGCCCCAGCATTTT. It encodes CASSSSRWGYQPQHF.